This TCR beta chain was recovered during a study of T-cell memory formation after mild COVID-19. The germline V gene encodes CDR1 SGHAT and CDR2 FQDESV (reference sequence). The CDR3 consists of 16 residues. V lost 1 base and J lost 7; bases outside the gene matches: 10. MiXCR, applied by TCRdb to the 5' RACE reads, yields one record per CDR3 protein. The data show approximately 400,000 distinct CDR3 sequences, 20% to 30% seen once. This chain uses TRBV11-1 with TRBJ2-1; 7 bases fit TRBD1. The receptor was derived from an adult woman who had mild COVID-19 (a few samples of this study predate the infection). Cell type and time point are not known. Source material: PBMCs or a T cell subset sorted from them (not recorded which). The CDR3 region is CASSLVQGRMVNEQFF. DNA for the CDR3: TGTGCCAGCAGCTTAGTACAGGGGCGCATGGTGAATGAGCAGTTCTTC.